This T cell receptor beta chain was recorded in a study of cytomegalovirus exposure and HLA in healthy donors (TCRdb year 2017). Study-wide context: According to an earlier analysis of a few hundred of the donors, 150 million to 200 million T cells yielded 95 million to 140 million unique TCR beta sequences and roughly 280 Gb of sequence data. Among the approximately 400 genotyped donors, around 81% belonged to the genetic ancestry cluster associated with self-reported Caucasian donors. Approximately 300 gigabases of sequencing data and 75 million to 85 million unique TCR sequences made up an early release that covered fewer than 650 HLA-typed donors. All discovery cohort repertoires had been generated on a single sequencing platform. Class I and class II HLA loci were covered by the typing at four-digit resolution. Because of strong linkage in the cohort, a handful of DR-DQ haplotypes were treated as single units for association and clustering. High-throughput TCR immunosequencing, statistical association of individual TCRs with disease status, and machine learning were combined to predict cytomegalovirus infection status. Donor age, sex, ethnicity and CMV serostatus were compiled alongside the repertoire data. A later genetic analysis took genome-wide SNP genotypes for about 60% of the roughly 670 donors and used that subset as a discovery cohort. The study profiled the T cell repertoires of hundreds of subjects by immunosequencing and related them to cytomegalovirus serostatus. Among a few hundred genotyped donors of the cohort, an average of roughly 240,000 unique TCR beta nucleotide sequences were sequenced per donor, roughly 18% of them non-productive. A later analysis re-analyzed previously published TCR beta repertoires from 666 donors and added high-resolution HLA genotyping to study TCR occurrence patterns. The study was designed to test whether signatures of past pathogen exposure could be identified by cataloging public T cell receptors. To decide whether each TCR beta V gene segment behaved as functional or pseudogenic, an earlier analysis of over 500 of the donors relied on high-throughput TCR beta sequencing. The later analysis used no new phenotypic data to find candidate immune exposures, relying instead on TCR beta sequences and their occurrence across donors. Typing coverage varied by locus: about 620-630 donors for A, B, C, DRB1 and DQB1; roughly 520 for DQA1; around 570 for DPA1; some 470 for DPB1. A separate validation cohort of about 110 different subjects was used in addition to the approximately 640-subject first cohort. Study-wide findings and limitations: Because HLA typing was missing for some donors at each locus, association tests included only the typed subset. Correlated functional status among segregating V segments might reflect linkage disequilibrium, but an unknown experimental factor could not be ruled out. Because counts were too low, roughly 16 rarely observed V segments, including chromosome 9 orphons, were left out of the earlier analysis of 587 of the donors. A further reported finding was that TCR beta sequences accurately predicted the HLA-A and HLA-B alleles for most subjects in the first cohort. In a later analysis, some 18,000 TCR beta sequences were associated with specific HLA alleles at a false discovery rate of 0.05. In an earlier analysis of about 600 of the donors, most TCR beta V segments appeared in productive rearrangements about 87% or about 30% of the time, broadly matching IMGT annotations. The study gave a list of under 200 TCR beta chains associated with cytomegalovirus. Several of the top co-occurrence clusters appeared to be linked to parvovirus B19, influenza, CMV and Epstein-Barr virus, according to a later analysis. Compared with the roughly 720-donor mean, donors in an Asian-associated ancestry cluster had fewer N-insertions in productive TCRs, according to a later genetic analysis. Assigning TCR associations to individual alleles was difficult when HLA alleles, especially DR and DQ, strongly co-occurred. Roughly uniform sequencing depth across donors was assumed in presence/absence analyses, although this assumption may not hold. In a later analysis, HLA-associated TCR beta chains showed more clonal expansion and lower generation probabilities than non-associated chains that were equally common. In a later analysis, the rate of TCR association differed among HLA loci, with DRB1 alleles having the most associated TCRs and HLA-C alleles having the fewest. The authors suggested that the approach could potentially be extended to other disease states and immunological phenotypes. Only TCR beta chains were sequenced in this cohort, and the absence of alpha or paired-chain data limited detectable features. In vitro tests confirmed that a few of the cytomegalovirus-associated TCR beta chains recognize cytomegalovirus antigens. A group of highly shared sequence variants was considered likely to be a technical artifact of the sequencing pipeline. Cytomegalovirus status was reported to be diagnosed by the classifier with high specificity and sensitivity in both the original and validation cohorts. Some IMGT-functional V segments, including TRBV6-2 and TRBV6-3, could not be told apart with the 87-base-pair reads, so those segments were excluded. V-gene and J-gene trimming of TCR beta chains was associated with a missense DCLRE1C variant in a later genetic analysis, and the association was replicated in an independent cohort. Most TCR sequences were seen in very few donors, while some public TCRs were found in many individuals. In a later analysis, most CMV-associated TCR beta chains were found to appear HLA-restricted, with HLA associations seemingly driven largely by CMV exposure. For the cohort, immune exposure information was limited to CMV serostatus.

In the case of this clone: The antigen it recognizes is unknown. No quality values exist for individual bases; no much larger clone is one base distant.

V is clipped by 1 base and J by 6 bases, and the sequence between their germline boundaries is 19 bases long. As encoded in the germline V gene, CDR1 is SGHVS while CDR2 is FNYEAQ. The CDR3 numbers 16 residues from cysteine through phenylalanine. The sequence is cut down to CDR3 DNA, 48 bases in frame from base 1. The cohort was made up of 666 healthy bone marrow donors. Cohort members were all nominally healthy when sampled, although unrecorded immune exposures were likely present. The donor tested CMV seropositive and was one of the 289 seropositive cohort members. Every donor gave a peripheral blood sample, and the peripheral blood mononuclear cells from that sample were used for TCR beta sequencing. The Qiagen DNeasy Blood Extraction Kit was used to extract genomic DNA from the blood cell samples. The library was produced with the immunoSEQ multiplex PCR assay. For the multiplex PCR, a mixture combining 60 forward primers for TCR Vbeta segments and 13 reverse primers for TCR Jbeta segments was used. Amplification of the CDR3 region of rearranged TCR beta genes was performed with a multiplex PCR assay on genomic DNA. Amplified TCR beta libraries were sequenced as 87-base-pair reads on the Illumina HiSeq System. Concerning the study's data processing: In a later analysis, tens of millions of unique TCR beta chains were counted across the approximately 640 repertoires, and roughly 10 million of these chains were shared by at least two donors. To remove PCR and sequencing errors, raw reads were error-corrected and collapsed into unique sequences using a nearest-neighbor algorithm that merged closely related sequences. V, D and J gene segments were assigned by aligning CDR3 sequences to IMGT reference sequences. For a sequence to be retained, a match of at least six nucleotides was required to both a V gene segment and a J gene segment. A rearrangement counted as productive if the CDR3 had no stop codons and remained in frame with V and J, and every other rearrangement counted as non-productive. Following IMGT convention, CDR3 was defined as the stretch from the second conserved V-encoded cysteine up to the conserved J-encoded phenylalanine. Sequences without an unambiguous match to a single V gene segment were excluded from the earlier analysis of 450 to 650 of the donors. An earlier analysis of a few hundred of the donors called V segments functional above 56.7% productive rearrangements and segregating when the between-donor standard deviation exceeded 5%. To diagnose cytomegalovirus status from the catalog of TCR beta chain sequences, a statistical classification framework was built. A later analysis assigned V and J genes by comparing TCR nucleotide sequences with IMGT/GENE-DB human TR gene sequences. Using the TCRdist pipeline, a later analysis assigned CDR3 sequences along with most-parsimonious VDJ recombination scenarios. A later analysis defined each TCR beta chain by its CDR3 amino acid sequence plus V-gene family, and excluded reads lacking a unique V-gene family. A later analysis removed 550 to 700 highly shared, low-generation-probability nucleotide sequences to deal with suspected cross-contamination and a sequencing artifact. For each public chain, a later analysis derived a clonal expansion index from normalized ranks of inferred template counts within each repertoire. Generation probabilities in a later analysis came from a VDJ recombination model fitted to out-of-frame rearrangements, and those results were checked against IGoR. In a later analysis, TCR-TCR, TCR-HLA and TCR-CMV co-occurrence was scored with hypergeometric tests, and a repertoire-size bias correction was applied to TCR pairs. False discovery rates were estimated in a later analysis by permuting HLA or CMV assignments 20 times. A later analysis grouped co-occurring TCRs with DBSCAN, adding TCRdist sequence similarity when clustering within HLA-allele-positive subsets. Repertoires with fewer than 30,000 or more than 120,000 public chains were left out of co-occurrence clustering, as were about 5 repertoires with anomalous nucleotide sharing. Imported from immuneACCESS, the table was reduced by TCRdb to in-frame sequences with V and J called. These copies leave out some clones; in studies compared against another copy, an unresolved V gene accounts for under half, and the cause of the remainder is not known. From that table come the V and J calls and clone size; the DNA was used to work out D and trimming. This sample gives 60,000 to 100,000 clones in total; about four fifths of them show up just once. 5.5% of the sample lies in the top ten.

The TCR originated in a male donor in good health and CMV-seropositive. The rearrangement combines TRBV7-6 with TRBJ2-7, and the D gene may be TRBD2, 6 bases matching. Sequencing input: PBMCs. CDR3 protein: CASSLDLRGKVVEQYF. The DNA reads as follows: TGTGCCAGCAGCTTAGATCTCCGCGGGAAGGTGGTCGAGCAGTACTTC.